These 23 T cell receptor beta chains originate from one sample sequenced in a study of response to subunit inactivated influenza vaccine. TCRdb itself ran the RT-PCR reads through MiXCR, one entry per CDR3 protein. The table records 450,000 to 550,000 distinct CDR3 sequences, roughly 27% of them present only once. The sequencing used CD4+ T cells sorted from PBMCs, collected about 5 days after vaccination. All receptors derive from a man between 45 and 60 years old who received an inactivated influenza vaccine.

This sequence joins TRBV5-1 and TRBJ1-2, with 7 bases lining up with TRBD1. Per germline, CDR1 SGHRS and CDR2 YFSETQ. The V and J ends lost 3 bases and 2 bases, in that order; junction bases with no gene match: 4. This CDR3 comprises 14 residues. CDR3 protein: CASSSGTENYGYTF. The CDR3 DNA reads TGCGCCAGCAGCTCCGGGACAGAGAACTATGGCTACACCTTC.

The V and J genes are TRBV2 and TRBJ1-6; TRBD1 aligns across 7 bases. With V trimmed by 6 bases and J by 8 bases, 13 bases remained unmatched. The CDR3 consists of 16 residues. Looked up from germline, CDR1 is SNHLY and CDR2 is FYNNEI. The CDR3 bases are TGTGCCAGCAGGCCCAATCTGGGACAGCTAGATTCACCCCTCCACTTT. The encoded protein is CASRPNLGQLDSPLHF.

The chain carries TRBV9 and TRBJ2-1, with TRBD2 matching 9 bases. The CDR3 is 16 residues long. Trimming cost V 0 bases and J 8 bases; bases outside gene matches: 9. In germline, CDR1 is SGDLS, CDR2 YYNGEE. In nucleotides, the CDR3 is TGTGCCAGCAGCGTAGAGGGTAGCGGGAGATCCGATGAGCAGTTCTTC. It translates to CASSVEGSGRSDEQFF.

The table lists this clonotype with a few counts. The chain joins TRBV20-1 to TRBJ2-5, with 10 bases matching TRBD2. The CDR3 contains 16 residues. V lost 0 bases, J lost 4 bases, and 8 bases stayed unmatched. Germline CDR1 and CDR2: DFQATT and SNEGSKA (reference sequence). For the CDR3, the DNA is TGCAGTGCTAGAGATACCCACAGCGGGAGGGCAGAGACCCAGTACTTC. Its translation: CSARDTHSGRAETQYF.

The CDR3 nucleotides are TGCGCCAGCAGCTTGACGCAGGGCCGCGCCAACGTCCTGACTTTC. Protein sequence: CASSLTQGRANVLTF. V is TRBV5-1 and J is TRBJ2-6; weak D call: TRBD1 (5 bases). Trimming took off 1 base at V and 7 bases at J, with 12 bases between the two ends. Germline V gene data show CDR1 as SGHRS and CDR2 as YFSETQ. The CDR3 is 15 amino acids.

V gene TRBV3-1 combines with J gene TRBJ2-7, with 9 bases aligning to TRBD2. The CDR3 is made up of 15 amino acids. Trimming at V came to 0 bases and at J to 3 bases, leaving 3 bases not matched to a gene. Germline loops: CDR1 LGHDT, CDR2 YNNKEL (reference sequence). The CDR3: CASSQEGTSIYEQYF. CDR3 bases: TGTGCCAGCAGCCAAGAAGGGACTAGCATCTACGAGCAGTACTTC.

The V gene is TRBV5-1, the J gene TRBJ1-1; TRBD1 matches at 11 bases. The germline V gene has CDR1 SGHRS and CDR2 YFSETQ. V was pared by 1 base and J by 0 bases, with 8 bases of the junction left unmatched. The CDR3 contains 18 residues. The CDR3 sequence is CASSLIPGTGGMNTEAFF. Written as DNA, the CDR3 is TGCGCCAGCAGCTTGATCCCCGGGACAGGGGGAATGAACACTGAAGCTTTCTTT.

This chain uses TRBV5-1 with TRBJ2-1, with no clear D. The CDR3 has 12 residues. V was pared by 1 base and J by 8 bases, with 7 bases between. Germline V lookup: CDR1 SGHRS, CDR2 YFSETQ. The CDR3 DNA reads TGCGCCAGCAGCTTGACAGATTATGAGCAGTTCTTC. Residues: CASSLTDYEQFF. The whole variable domain, remainder taken from reference TRBV5-1 and TRBJ2-1, is KAGVTQTPRYLIKTRGQQVTLSCSPISGHRSVSWYQQTPGQGLQFLFEYFSETQRNKGNFPGRFSGRQFSNSRSEMNVSTLELGDSALYLCASSLTDYEQFFGPGTRLTVL.

This clonotype came up many times. DNA of the CDR3: TGTGCCAGCAGCTTAGGCACGCGAGAGCAGTTCTTC. It translates to CASSLGTREQFF. The V call is TRBV7-9, the J call TRBJ2-1; D remains unclear. Germline lookup yields CDR1 SEHNR and CDR2 FQNEAQ (reference sequence). This CDR3 is 12 amino acids long. The ends were cut back, 1 base at V and 10 bases at J, with 8 bases in the middle. Variable domain in full (rest from reference TRBV7-9 and TRBJ2-1): DTGVSQNPRHKITKRGQNVTFRCDPISEHNRLYWYRQTLGQGPEFLTYFQNEAQLEKSRLLSDRFSAERPKGSFSTLEIQRTEQGDSAMYLCASSLGTREQFFGPGTRLTVL.

There are a few counts of this clonotype. This rearrangement joins TRBV20-1 to TRBJ2-1, with D tentatively TRBD2 (7 bases). V lost 6 bases, J lost 2 bases, and 17 bases lay in between. There are 15 residues in the CDR3. CDR1 DFQATT and CDR2 SNEGSKA come from the germline V gene (reference sequence). For the CDR3, the DNA is TGCAGTGCAGGGGGGGGGACGTCAGCCTACAATGAGCAGTTCTTC. This translates into CSAGGGTSAYNEQFF.

The chain uses TRBV5-4 and TRBJ2-7, with D maybe TRBD1 (6 bases). In germline, CDR1 is SGHNT, CDR2 YYREEE (reference sequence). The V and J ends lost 3 bases and 0 bases respectively, with 13 bases between them. The CDR3 contains 15 residues. CDR3 residues: CASSSRSGDSYEQYF. CDR3 coding DNA: TGTGCCAGCAGCTCGCGCTCAGGGGACTCCTACGAGCAGTACTTC.

Only a few counts were recorded for this clonotype. The CDR3 nucleotides are TGTGCCAGCAGCCCAGCAGGTCCTAACTATGGCTACACCTTC. Translation gives CASSPAGPNYGYTF. The chain links TRBV7-2 to TRBJ1-2; D gene uncertain. Germline CDR1 is SGHTA and CDR2 is FQGNSA. Trimming stripped 5 bases from V and 0 bases from J, with 10 bases between. The CDR3 contains 14 residues. Filled out from reference TRBV7-2 and TRBJ1-2, the complete variable domain reads GAGVSQSPSNKVTEKGKDVELRCDPISGHTALYWYRQSLGQGLEFLIYFQGNSAPDKSGLPSDRFSAERTGGSVSTLTIQRTQQEDSAVYLCASSPAGPNYGYTFGSGTRLTVV.

This clonotype was observed at least ten times. V is TRBV4-2 and J is TRBJ2-2; 12 nucleotides match TRBD2. The CDR3 runs 17 residues. V trimming: 2 bases; J trimming: 10 bases; junction bases outside the gene matches: 11. Germline CDR1 is LGHNA and CDR2 is YNFKEQ. The chain's CDR3 is CASSQTPRTSGIEELFF. DNA for the CDR3: TGTGCCAGCAGCCAAACACCTCGGACTAGCGGGATTGAGGAGCTGTTTTTT.

The chain combines TRBV3-1 with TRBJ2-7, with D possibly TRBD2 on 6 matching bases. Trimming took 4 bases from V and 7 from J, leaving 14 bases between them. Germline loops: CDR1 LGHDT, CDR2 YNNKEL (reference sequence). This CDR3 is built from 13 residues. The CDR3 region has the DNA TGTGCCAGCAGCCTTCGGCGGGGTGGAGAGCAGTACTTC. Translation: CASSLRRGGEQYF.

This clonotype was detected many times. This rearrangement joins TRBV5-1 to TRBJ2-1, with 9 bases fitting TRBD2. Trimming at V came to 0 bases and at J to 0 bases, leaving 10 bases not matched to a gene. The germline V gene encodes CDR1 SGHRS and CDR2 YFSETQ. The CDR3 covers 19 residues. CDR3 region: CASSLAGSGGPSSYNEQFF. In DNA form, the CDR3 reads TGCGCCAGCAGCTTGGCCGGTAGCGGGGGCCCTAGCTCCTACAATGAGCAGTTCTTC.

This clonotype was seen only a few times. The chain uses TRBV20-1 and TRBJ2-3, with a weak D call TRBD1 (7 bases). The CDR3 has 13 residues. Germline values: CDR1 DFQATT, CDR2 SNEGSKA (reference sequence). Trimming shortened V by 7 bases and J by 2 bases, and 13 bases separated the two germline ends. The CDR3 is CSVGGQSTDTQYF. CDR3 bases: TGCAGTGTCGGGGGACAGTCCACAGATACGCAGTATTTT.

The chain links TRBV10-3 to TRBJ2-1; unclear D gene. CDR3 size: 12 residues. Germline V gives CDR1 ENHRY, CDR2 SYGVKD. V was cut by 4 bases and J by 3 bases, with 4 bases left in between. This CDR3 is CAISAYYNEQFF. Written as DNA, the CDR3 is TGTGCCATCAGTGCGTACTACAATGAGCAGTTCTTC.

This rearrangement joins TRBV7-8 to TRBJ2-1; a weak D match, TRBD1 (5 bases). V was cut by 4 bases and J by 6 bases, with 10 bases left in between. Germline V CDR1 and CDR2: SGHVS, FQNEAQ. The CDR3 covers 13 residues. The CDR3 is CASSSTVLNEQFF. For the CDR3, the DNA is TGTGCCAGCAGCTCGACAGTACTCAATGAGCAGTTCTTC.

V usage is TRBV19 and J usage is TRBJ2-1; 12 nucleotides match TRBD2. CDR3 length: 17 amino acids. With V trimmed by 5 bases and J by 3 bases, 8 bases remained unmatched. Germline V gene sequence: CDR1 LNHDA, CDR2 SQIVND (reference sequence). The CDR3 sequence is CASSSYPSGGDYNEQFF. The CDR3 nucleotides are TGTGCCAGTAGTTCCTACCCTAGCGGGGGGGACTACAATGAGCAGTTCTTC.

This clonotype was detected a few times. The chain links TRBV18 to TRBJ2-5; D gene ambiguous. The ends were cut back, 3 bases at V and 2 bases at J, with 7 bases in the middle. Germline V gene sequence: CDR1 KGHSH, CDR2 LQKENI. CDR3 length: 13 residues. The CDR3 DNA sequence: TGTGCCAGCTCACCGCTTCCGCAAGAGACCCAGTACTTC. It yields the protein CASSPLPQETQYF.

This clonotype was seen only a few times. The chain recombines TRBV5-1 with TRBJ2-1, with D perhaps TRBD1 (6 bases). The V end lost 1 base, the J end lost 10 bases, and 12 bases lay between the germline ends. This CDR3 is 13 amino acids long. Per the germline V gene, CDR1 is SGHRS and CDR2 is YFSETQ. The CDR3: CASSLRRGHEQFF. The DNA of the CDR3 is TGCGCCAGCAGCTTGCGTCGGGGACACGAGCAGTTCTTC.

This clonotype was observed a few times. The chain joins TRBV9 to TRBJ2-2; tentative D call: TRBD1 (6 bases). This CDR3 spans 16 amino acids. Per germline, CDR1 SGDLS and CDR2 YYNGEE. V lost 4 bases and J lost 4, with 17 bases in between. CDR3 protein: CASSIGTTLSTGELFF. Here the CDR3 DNA reads TGTGCCAGCAGCATCGGGACAACCCTGAGCACCGGGGAGCTGTTTTTT.

J is TRBJ1-6 and V is TRBV4-3; D gene unclear. Trimming removed 0 bases at V and 5 bases at J, with 11 bases between. This CDR3 has 16 residues. Germline CDR1 and CDR2: LGHNA and YSLEER. This chain's CDR3 is CASSQDLWRDNSPLHF. Written as DNA, the CDR3 is TGCGCCAGCAGCCAAGATTTATGGCGGGATAATTCACCCCTCCACTTT.